The 29 T cell receptor beta chains below were found in one sample sequenced in a study of OX40 agonist ivuxolimab in advanced cancers. Clones were read by immunoSEQ multiplex PCR, and TCRdb kept only the in-frame ones, dropping some. Of about 84,000 clones in the sample, more than 75% were seen once. Sequencing was performed on CD4+ or CD8+ T cells sorted from blood, taken in a trial of the OX40 agonist ivuxolimab. These receptors came from an adult with an advanced solid tumor such as melanoma, head and neck, liver or kidney cancer.

This clone was recorded a few times. The chain joins TRBV10-3 to TRBJ1-6, with a possible D match to TRBD1 (6 bases). This CDR3 contains 13 residues. The germline gives CDR1 ENHRY, CDR2 SYGVKD. The V gene lost 7 bases and the J gene lost 6 bases, with 10 bases spanning the gap. Written as DNA, the CDR3 is TGTGCCATCATGGGACAAGTTAATTCACCCCTCCACTTT. Its protein is CAIMGQVNSPLHF.

The chain is built from TRBV9 and TRBJ2-3; 8 positions agree with TRBD2. Trimming took 0 bases from V and 6 from J; bases not matched to a gene: 9. The CDR3 has 16 amino acids. The germline V gene encodes CDR1 SGDLS and CDR2 YYNGEE. The CDR3 is CASSVDAGGFEDTQYF. CDR3 DNA: TGTGCCAGCAGCGTAGATGCGGGGGGCTTCGAGGATACGCAGTATTTT.

V usage is TRBV7-3 and J usage is TRBJ2-2; D not resolved. V lost 6 bases, J lost 5 bases, and 10 bases lay in between. Germline V gene data show CDR1 as SGHTA and CDR2 as FQGTGA. This CDR3 contains 13 residues. The CDR3 DNA sequence: TGTGCCAGCAGGGACCTCGATACCGGGGAGCTGTTTTTT. Its translation is CASRDLDTGELFF.

This sequence joins TRBV6-6 and TRBJ1-4; a possible D gene is TRBD1 (6 bases). The CDR3 sequence is 14 residues long. Germline V gene lookup returns CDR1 MNHNY and CDR2 SVGAGI (reference sequence). The V end lost 5 bases, the J end lost 8 bases, and 15 bases lay between the germline ends. The CDR3 loop reads CASSLQGVGEKLFF. The CDR3 DNA reads TGTGCCAGCAGTCTACAGGGCGTAGGCGAAAAACTGTTTTTT.

V usage is TRBV5-1 and J usage is TRBJ2-3; 8 bases line up with TRBD1. Losses at the gene ends were 4 bases for V and 5 bases for J; bases not matched to a gene: 9. This CDR3 is 15 amino acids long. Germline V gene lookup returns CDR1 SGHRS and CDR2 YFSETQ. CDR3 sequence reads: CASSRIGQGIDTQYF. DNA of the CDR3: TGCGCCAGCAGCAGAATAGGACAGGGAATAGATACGCAGTATTTT.

The chain is built from TRBV15 and TRBJ1-5; 10 bases align to TRBD1. CDR1 and CDR2 from the germline V gene are LNHNV and YYDKDF (reference sequence). V trimming: 0 bases; J trimming: 9 bases; junction bases outside the gene matches: 8. CDR3 length: 16 residues. The CDR3 region is CATSRDRTGGTWPQHF. CDR3 in DNA: TGTGCCACCAGCAGAGATCGGACAGGGGGAACGTGGCCCCAGCATTTT.

The CDR3 DNA follows: TGTGCCAGCAACGACCGGACGGGGACCTACGAGCAGTACTTC. It codes for CASNDRTGTYEQYF. The V call is TRBV2, the J call TRBJ2-7, with D perhaps TRBD2 (5 bases). The CDR3 is 14 amino acids. Looked up from germline, CDR1 is SNHLY and CDR2 is FYNNEI. Trimming stripped 7 bases from V and 2 bases from J, with 15 bases between.

CDR3 sequence reads: CASSLRGYETQYF. The CDR3 coding sequence is TGTGCCAGCAGCTTAAGGGGGTACGAGACCCAGTACTTC. V and J are TRBV5-4 and TRBJ2-5; tentative D call: TRBD1 (6 bases). The CDR3 runs to 13 residues. Germline V CDR1 and CDR2: SGHNT, YYREEE (reference sequence). V was clipped by 2 bases and J by 5 bases, with 10 bases between them.

CDR3 nucleotides: TGTGCCAGCAGTGATGTACGGAAGCAGACCCAGTACTTC. Translating it yields CASSDVRKQTQYF. The chain employs TRBV2 and TRBJ2-5; no reliable D call. The V end was cut by 3 bases, the J end by 6 bases, with 11 bases between. This CDR3 comprises 13 residues. Germline V gene lookup returns CDR1 SNHLY and CDR2 FYNNEI.

V is TRBV7-3 and J is TRBJ2-3; D is undetermined. Deletions cut 1 base from V and 4 bases from J, with 6 bases between. This CDR3 region has 13 residues. Germline values: CDR1 SGHTA, CDR2 FQGTGA. The CDR3 nucleotides read TGTGCCAGCAGCTTAAACTCGCCAGATACGCAGTATTTT. It encodes CASSLNSPDTQYF.

The chain employs TRBV7-9 and TRBJ1-1; 9 bases agree with TRBD1. CDR3 length: 15 amino acids. Germline CDR1 is SEHNR and CDR2 is FQNEAQ (reference sequence). Trimming took 7 bases from V and 4 from J; bases not matched to a gene: 10. In DNA, the CDR3 is TGTGCCAGCATGTCTCAACAGGGGGCGGGCACTGAAGCTTTCTTT. Protein sequence: CASMSQQGAGTEAFF.

This clone was recorded a few times. The chain employs TRBV12-2 and TRBJ1-5. TRBV12-2 is reported as a pseudogene. This CDR3 is built from 11 residues. Written as DNA, the CDR3 is TGTGCAAGTCGGCACCAACAGCCCCAGCATTTT. Amino acids: CASRHQQPQHF.

The chain links TRBV6-5 to TRBJ1-4, with no clear D. This CDR3 has 15 residues. CDR1 MNHEY and CDR2 SVGAGI come from the germline V gene. Trimming cost V 6 bases and J 0 bases, with 11 bases left between them. The CDR3 nucleotides read TGTGCCAGCAGCCTCGACCTTGCAACTAATGAAAAACTGTTTTTT. Translating gives CASSLDLATNEKLFF.

The CDR3 protein is CASSDRDRDTDTQYF. The CDR3 region has the DNA TGCGCCAGCAGCGACCGGGACAGAGACACAGATACGCAGTATTTT. V is TRBV5-1 and J is TRBJ2-3; 7 bases align to TRBD1. There are 15 residues in the CDR3. Germline V gene data show CDR1 as SGHRS and CDR2 as YFSETQ. V shed 4 bases, J shed 2 bases, and the junction held 7 bases outside the gene matches.

The chain carries TRBV7-2 and TRBJ1-6; the D gene is possibly TRBD1 (6 bases). V was shortened by 5 bases and J by 2 bases, with 10 bases between the two germline ends. This CDR3 is 15 amino acids long. Germline V gives CDR1 SGHTA, CDR2 FQGNSA. CDR3 residues: CASSPQGTYNSPLHF. Written as DNA, the CDR3 is TGTGCCAGCAGCCCTCAGGGGACCTATAATTCACCCCTCCACTTT.

V usage is TRBV25-1 and J usage is TRBJ1-1, with D unresolved. Germline V lookup: CDR1 MGHDK, CDR2 SYGVNS. The CDR3 extends over 16 amino acids. V lost 4 bases and J 11 bases, leaving 26 bases between the germline ends. Here the CDR3 DNA reads TGTGCCAGCAGTGCCCATGGTCTTTGGACGGGAACCTTTGCTTTCTTT. Translated: CASSAHGLWTGTFAFF.

The genes are TRBV6-5 and TRBJ2-7; tentatively, D is TRBD2 (7 bases). Trimming stripped 8 bases from V and 0 bases from J, with 17 bases between. CDR3 length equals 15 residues. The germline V gene encodes CDR1 MNHEY and CDR2 SVGAGI. CDR3 nucleotides: TGTGCCAGCGTAGGGGGGGCAGACGGCTCCTACGAGCAGTACGTC. Its protein is CASVGGADGSYEQYV.

This chain links TRBV12-5 with TRBJ2-1, with D tentatively TRBD1 (6 bases). The CDR3 is made up of 15 amino acids. V gave up 7 bases and J gave up 6 bases, with 19 bases separating them. Germline lookup yields CDR1 LGHNT and CDR2 FRNRAP. The CDR3 spells CASVKDGTPTNEQFF. Here the CDR3 DNA reads TGTGCTAGTGTCAAGGACGGGACACCCACCAATGAGCAGTTCTTC. The full variable domain, its missing parts supplied by reference TRBV12-5 and TRBJ2-1, is DARVTQTPRHKVTEMGQEVTMRCQPILGHNTVFWYRQTMMQGLELLAYFRNRAPLDDSGMPKDRFSAEMPDATLATLKIQPSEPRDSAVYFCASVKDGTPTNEQFFGPGTRLTVL.

V usage is TRBV6-6 and J usage is TRBJ2-7; 9 positions match TRBD1. J was trimmed by 3 bases and V by 7 bases; bases with no gene match: 7. From germline, CDR1 is MNHNY and CDR2 SVGAGI (reference sequence). This CDR3 comprises 14 residues. The CDR3 DNA reads TGTGCCAGCAAGGGAGGACAGGGGCACTACGAGCAGTACGTC. Translated: CASKGGQGHYEQYV.

The table lists this clone with a count of one. The CDR3 nucleotides read TGTGCCAGCAGCCTCGTAGCGGGGGGCGGAACAGATACGCAGTATTTT. Residues: CASSLVAGGGTDTQYF. The chain employs TRBV7-2 and TRBJ2-3; TRBD2 aligns across 10 bases. Germline CDR1 SGHTA, CDR2 FQGNSA. The CDR3 totals 16 residues. The junction had 8 bases not matched to a gene; V was cut back by 5 bases and J by 3 bases.

A single count supports this clone. The chain links TRBV9 to TRBJ1-5; D is undetermined. From germline, CDR1 is SGDLS and CDR2 YYNGEE. The germline V and J ends were trimmed by 0 bases and 0 bases, with 4 bases remaining between them. This CDR3 spans 14 amino acids. The CDR3, as DNA: TGTGCCAGCAGCGTAGGAGATAGCAATCAGCCCCAGCATTTT. Translation gives CASSVGDSNQPQHF.

The gene calls are TRBV5-1 and TRBJ2-5, with 7 bases that match TRBD1. The V gene's germline CDR1 is SGHRS and CDR2 YFSETQ. Germline trimming cut 4 bases from V and 0 bases from J; bases unmatched to any gene: 6. This CDR3 region has 15 residues. CDR3 DNA sequence: TGCGCCAGCAGCCGGGACAGCGCGTACCAAGAGACCCAGTACTTC. Its protein is CASSRDSAYQETQYF.

V usage is TRBV28 and J usage is TRBJ1-4; no definite D call. This CDR3 comprises 13 residues. V lost 5 bases and J lost 8, with 12 bases in between. From germline, CDR1 is MDHEN and CDR2 SYDVKM. Here the CDR3 reads CASSTPNGEKLFF. As DNA, the CDR3 is TGTGCCAGCAGTACCCCAAACGGGGAAAAACTGTTTTTT.

The J gene is TRBJ1-5, the V gene TRBV7-6; TRBD1 is a possible D gene (6 bases). Germline CDR1 is SGHVS and CDR2 is FNYEAQ. This CDR3 has 13 residues. Trimming left V 5 bases short and J 5 bases short, with 10 bases between. CDR3 region: CASSRQADQPQHF. As DNA, the CDR3 is TGTGCCAGCAGCAGACAGGCAGATCAGCCCCAGCATTTT.

A few counts support this clone. The J gene is TRBJ1-6, the V gene TRBV28; 9 bases line up with TRBD1. The J segment lost 8 bases and the V segment lost 3 bases, leaving 14 bases of the junction unmatched. CDR1 is MDHEN, CDR2 SYDVKM, per germline. The CDR3 covers 18 residues. The CDR3 spells CASSLPGQGQLTHSPLHF. The CDR3 DNA reads TGTGCCAGCAGTTTGCCGGGACAGGGACAACTAACCCATTCACCCCTCCACTTT.

The V call is TRBV7-3, the J call TRBJ2-3; D call uncertain. CDR3 length equals 13 residues. The germline V gene has CDR1 SGHTA and CDR2 FQGTGA. V was shortened by 10 bases and J by 4 bases, with 15 bases between the two germline ends. CDR3 coding DNA: TGTGCCACGTCGCGTGAATTGCCAGATACGCAGTATTTT. It translates to CATSRELPDTQYF.

This chain joins TRBV7-2 and TRBJ1-2, with a tentative D call TRBD1 (6 bases). The CDR3 runs 16 residues. Trimming shortened V by 1 base and J by 2 bases, and 14 bases separated the two germline ends. Germline V gene data show CDR1 as SGHTA and CDR2 as FQGNSA. CDR3 region: CASSLEGWGTNYGYTF. For the CDR3, the DNA is TGTGCCAGCAGCTTAGAGGGTTGGGGGACAAACTATGGCTACACCTTC.

This clone is a singleton in its sample. This chain's CDR3 is CASSPQGDYGYTF. The CDR3, as DNA: TGCGCCAGCAGCCCACAGGGGGACTATGGCTACACCTTC. The J gene is TRBJ1-2, the V gene TRBV5-1, with TRBD1 matching over 8 bases. Germline CDR1 and CDR2: SGHRS and YFSETQ. Trimming cost V 4 bases and J 3 bases; bases outside gene matches: 2. This CDR3 has 13 residues.

The gene calls are TRBV5-1 and TRBJ1-3, with D tentatively TRBD1 (6 bases). The germline CDR1 and CDR2 sequences are SGHRS and YFSETQ. Trimming stripped 2 bases from V and 4 bases from J, with 10 bases between. This CDR3 is built from 14 residues. Here the CDR3 reads CASSLQGNGNTIYF. CDR3 coding DNA: TGCGCCAGCAGCTTACAGGGTAACGGAAACACCATATATTTT.